This TCR beta chain came from a study of long-term antiretroviral therapy in people with HIV. Study results and limitations: Pre-ART expanded TRB clones stayed dominant throughout, though often decreasing after ART.

V shed 7 bases and J 2 bases; nucleotides not matched to a gene: 5. Germline-derived CDR1 and CDR2 are MNHNY and SVGAGI (reference sequence). This CDR3 spans 14 amino acids. Comment on this clone: What it binds is not known.

Run at survey level, the immunoSEQ assay was version v3.0. Clones were sequenced by immunoSEQ multiplex PCR, and TCRdb holds only the in-frame ones, with some missing. The profile covers about 35,000 clones, with around 94% appearing a single time and roughly 3.9% taken by the ten largest. In each sample, roughly 1-11 million cryopreserved PBMC were present before DNA extraction. The specimen was unsorted PBMCs, collected 4.1 years after starting antiretroviral therapy. This receptor was identified in a woman aged 50 to 60 with HIV. The chain is built from TRBV6-6 and TRBJ2-5; 9 nucleotides match TRBD2. Here the CDR3 DNA reads TGTGCCAGCAACCCAGCGGGGGGACAAGAGACCCAGTACTTC. As protein: CASNPAGGQETQYF.